The subject of this entry is one T cell receptor (beta chain). No antigen is known for it. The data stem from a study of OX40 agonist ivuxolimab in advanced cancers. About the study: Patients got intravenous ivuxolimab at 0.01 to 10 mg/kg every 2 weeks. Partial response was recorded in three patients: one hepatocellular carcinoma and two cutaneous melanoma cases.

Data came from immunoSEQ multiplex PCR; TCRdb stores just in-frame clones and leaves some out. The sample includes 60,000 to 65,000 clones, approximately 89% of them seen just once. V was pared by 6 bases and J by 15 bases, with 16 bases of the junction left unmatched. CDR3 size: 15 residues. Germline V gives CDR1 LGHNT, CDR2 FRNRAP. Study-level results: Dosing at 0.1 to 3.0 mg/kg was accompanied by clonal expansion of CD4+ and CD8+ blood T cells by week 6.

This chain joins TRBV12-5 and TRBJ2-1; the match to TRBD1 covers 11 bases. The clonotype was recovered from an adult with an advanced solid tumor such as melanoma, head and neck, liver or kidney cancer. Sequencing was performed on CD4+ or CD8+ T cells sorted from blood, taken in a trial of the OX40 agonist ivuxolimab. CDR3: CASGYGQGATRWRFF. The CDR3 nucleotides read TGTGCTAGTGGCTACGGACAGGGGGCAACCCGATGGCGGTTCTTC.